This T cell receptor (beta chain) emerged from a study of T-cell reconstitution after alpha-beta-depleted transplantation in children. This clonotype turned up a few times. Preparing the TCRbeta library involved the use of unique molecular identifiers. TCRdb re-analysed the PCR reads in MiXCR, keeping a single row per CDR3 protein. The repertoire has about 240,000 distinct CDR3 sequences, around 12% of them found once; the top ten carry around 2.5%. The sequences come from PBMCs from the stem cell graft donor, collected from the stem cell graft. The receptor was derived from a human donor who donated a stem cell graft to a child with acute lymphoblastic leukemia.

The DNA for the CDR3 is TGTGCCAGCAGCTTGGATTCAGGCTACACCTTC. It codes for CASSLDSGYTF. V gene TRBV5-4 combines with J gene TRBJ1-2, with unresolved D. Germline assignment: CDR1 SGHNT and CDR2 YYREEE (reference sequence). This CDR3 is 11 amino acids long. Trimming shortened V by 0 bases and J by 8 bases, and 5 bases separated the two germline ends.